Listed here are 18 T cell receptor beta chains from one sample, sequenced in a study of early T cells in non-severe SARS-CoV-2 infection. Each CDR3 protein is one row after TCRdb ran MiXCR on the 5' RACE reads. The sample lists just over 65,000 distinct CDR3 sequences; approximately 13% were seen once. The sequenced sample was whole blood. The source is an adult who was a healthcare worker with PCR-confirmed SARS-CoV-2 infection or an uninfected control (not recorded which).

The CDR3 loop reads CASSPGGTGELFF. CDR3 DNA sequence: TGTGCCAGCAGCCCGGGGGGGACCGGGGAGCTGTTTTTT. The chain employs TRBV13 and TRBJ2-2, with 8 bases that match TRBD2. With 5 bases clipped from V and 5 bases from J, the junction kept 1 base outside the gene matches. Germline values: CDR1 PRHDT, CDR2 FYEKMQ (reference sequence). This CDR3 comprises 13 residues.

There are a few counts of this clonotype. The rearrangement joins TRBV7-9 to TRBJ2-7, with D possibly matching TRBD2 (6 bases). Germline values: CDR1 SEHNR, CDR2 FQNEAQ (reference sequence). Trimming took 2 bases from V and 5 from J, leaving 19 bases between them. The CDR3 is 16 residues long. CDR3 amino acids: CASSLLGSSGGDEQYF. The CDR3 bases are TGTGCCAGCAGCTTATTAGGTAGTAGCGGTGGGGACGAGCAGTACTTC.

This clonotype was counted ten times or more. The chain is built from TRBV6-2 or TRBV6-3 and TRBJ2-1, with TRBD2 as a possible D gene (6 bases). The length of the CDR3 is 13 residues. From germline, CDR1 is MNHEY and CDR2 SVGEGT. V shed 3 bases and J shed 6 bases, with 9 bases lying between them. The CDR3 DNA reads TGTGCCAGCAGTTATCCCGGGAGCAATGAGCAGTTCTTC. This gives the protein CASSYPGSNEQFF.

This clonotype has more than one count but fewer than ten. The chain uses TRBV7-3 and TRBJ2-2; no definite D call. Trimming removed 0 bases from V and 6 bases from J, with 11 bases in between. Germline V gene sequence: CDR1 SGHTA, CDR2 FQGTGA. The CDR3 loop spans 15 amino acids. The CDR3, as DNA: TGTGCCAGCAGCTTAACAGGAGCCCGGGCCGGGGAGCTGTTTTTT. Protein sequence: CASSLTGARAGELFF. Drawing the rest from reference TRBV7-3 and TRBJ2-2, the complete variable domain is GAGVSQTPSNKVTEKGKYVELRCDPISGHTALYWYRQSLGQGPEFLIYFQGTGAADDSGLPNDRFFAVRPEGSVSTLKIQRTERGDSAVYLCASSLTGARAGELFFGEGSRLTVL.

The chain employs TRBV5-1 and TRBJ2-1; possible D gene TRBD2, 5 bases. The V gene's germline CDR1 is SGHRS and CDR2 YFSETQ. V lost 4 bases and J 2 bases, leaving 13 bases between the germline ends. CDR3 length equals 15 residues. The DNA for the CDR3 is TGCGCCAGCAGCCCCCAGAGCGGAGCCTACAATGAGCAGTTCTTC. Its translation is CASSPQSGAYNEQFF.

V usage is TRBV20-1 and J usage is TRBJ2-2, with D maybe TRBD1 (5 bases). The CDR3 is made up of 14 amino acids. V was clipped by 6 bases and J by 8 bases, with 19 bases between them. Germline lookup yields CDR1 DFQATT and CDR2 SNEGSKA (reference sequence). CDR3 coding DNA: TGCAGTGCCGCGACACCAGGGATAGCAGGGGAGCTGTTTTTT. This gives the protein CSAATPGIAGELFF.

This clonotype was detected many times. The chain employs TRBV4-3 and TRBJ2-7; a possible D gene is TRBD1 (5 bases). Germline values: CDR1 LGHNA, CDR2 YSLEER. CDR3 size: 16 residues. V was trimmed by 0 bases and J by 0 bases, leaving 12 bases between them. The CDR3: CASSQDQGYNSYEQYF. Written as DNA, the CDR3 is TGCGCCAGCAGCCAAGACCAGGGCTATAACTCCTACGAGCAGTACTTC.

This clonotype occurred a few times. V usage is TRBV2 and J usage is TRBJ2-7, with no clear D. Germline values: CDR1 SNHLY, CDR2 FYNNEI. The CDR3 has 11 amino acids. Trimming took 2 bases from V and 5 from J, leaving 4 bases between them. The CDR3 region has the DNA TGTGCCAGCAGTGAAACCCACGAGCAGTACTTC. Translating it yields CASSETHEQYF. Together with reference TRBV2 and TRBJ2-7, the CDR3 gives the full variable domain: EPEVTQTPSHQVTQMGQEVILRCVPISNHLYFYWYRQILGQKVEFLVSFYNNEISEKSEIFDDQFSVERPDGSNFTLKIRSTKLEDSAMYFCASSETHEQYFGPGTRLTVT.

The table lists this clonotype with many counts. Germline is not matched at one junction end, which may reflect a read error. This chain joins TRBV7-7 and TRBJ2-5, with 7 positions matching TRBD1. There are 13 residues in the CDR3. CDR1 and CDR2 from the germline V gene are SSHAT and FNYEAQ (reference sequence). As DNA, the CDR3 is TGTGCTAGCAGCTTAGACAGGGACGGGACCCAGTACTTC. Translation: CASSLDRDGTQYF.

This clonotype was detected a few times. The J gene is TRBJ2-1, the V gene TRBV19, with a tentative D call TRBD2 (5 bases). CDR1 and CDR2 (germline): LNHDA, SQIVND (reference sequence). The CDR3 extends over 13 amino acids. V lost 5 bases, J lost 8 bases, and 13 bases lay in between. The chain's CDR3 is CASSFQALDEQFF. The CDR3 DNA sequence: TGTGCCAGTAGTTTTCAGGCACTAGATGAGCAGTTCTTC.

V gene TRBV20-1 combines with J gene TRBJ2-1; D gene ambiguous. The V end lost 5 bases, the J end lost 0 bases, and 11 bases lay between the germline ends. Germline assignment: CDR1 DFQATT and CDR2 SNEGSKA (reference sequence). CDR3 length: 14 amino acids. The CDR3 sequence: CSAEPSSSYNEQFF. CDR3 coding DNA: TGCAGTGCTGAACCTAGTTCCTCCTACAATGAGCAGTTCTTC.

This clonotype appeared a few times. The J gene is TRBJ2-5, the V gene TRBV5-1, with D perhaps matching TRBD1 (6 bases). The CDR3 extends over 15 amino acids. V dropped 4 bases and J dropped 4 bases, with 17 bases sitting between them. CDR1 is SGHRS, CDR2 YFSETQ, per germline. The CDR3: CASSEEGRGRETQYF. As DNA, the CDR3 is TGCGCCAGCAGCGAGGAAGGCAGGGGTAGAGAGACCCAGTACTTC.

V is TRBV20-1 and J is TRBJ2-7; D unclear. Germline V gene sequence: CDR1 DFQATT, CDR2 SNEGSKA (reference sequence). The CDR3 is 15 residues long. V lost 1 base to trimming and J lost 4 bases, with 17 bases between them. CDR3 amino acids: CSARALSSLTYEQYF. DNA of the CDR3: TGCAGTGCTAGAGCTCTTAGTAGCCTTACTTACGAGCAGTACTTC.

V usage is TRBV15 and J usage is TRBJ2-1, with 14 bases fitting TRBD2. Germline values: CDR1 LNHNV, CDR2 YYDKDF (reference sequence). The trim removed 8 bases at V and 0 bases at J, leaving 9 bases unmatched. CDR3 length: 18 amino acids. The CDR3, as DNA: TGTGCCACCCAGGGACTAGCGGGAGTACAACGCTCCTACAATGAGCAGTTCTTC. Protein product: CATQGLAGVQRSYNEQFF.

This chain uses TRBV20-1 with TRBJ2-7, with TRBD2 matching 8 bases. Germline assignment: CDR1 DFQATT and CDR2 SNEGSKA (reference sequence). The length of the CDR3 is 14 residues. The V and J ends lost 3 bases and 4 bases, in that order; junction bases with no gene match: 8. Here the CDR3 reads CSASGLAGPYEQYF. DNA for the CDR3: TGCAGTGCTAGTGGGCTAGCGGGTCCTTACGAGCAGTACTTC.

This clonotype was recorded many times. This CDR3 reads CASSLQQGGNNEQFF. CDR3 DNA: TGTGCCAGCAGCTTACAACAGGGAGGGAACAATGAGCAGTTCTTC. V is TRBV7-3 and J is TRBJ2-1; D possibly corresponds to TRBD2 (7 bases). In germline, CDR1 is SGHTA, CDR2 FQGTGA. This CDR3 spans 15 amino acids. V was shortened by 2 bases and J by 5 bases, with 13 bases between the two germline ends.

The gene calls are TRBV12-3 or TRBV12-4 and TRBJ2-1, with TRBD2 matching over 7 bases. This CDR3 spans 13 amino acids. J was trimmed by 12 bases and V by 8 bases; bases with no gene match: 13. The CDR3 DNA reads as TGTGCCAGCCCGGGAGGCTACCCCATTTCGCAGTTCTTC. As protein: CASPGGYPISQFF.

This clonotype was recorded a few times. The J gene is TRBJ2-3, the V gene TRBV19; no firm D call. This CDR3 is built from 15 residues. V lost 5 bases, J lost 2 bases, and 14 bases lay in between. Germline CDR1 LNHDA, CDR2 SQIVND (reference sequence). CDR3 sequence reads: CASSFARGYTDTQYF. In nucleotides, the CDR3 is TGTGCCAGTAGTTTTGCACGCGGTTACACAGATACGCAGTATTTT.